Given below is one T cell receptor (beta chain) in context. This clonotype was seen repeatedly, ten times or more. Its antigen is unknown. The input lacks base qualities; no much larger clone sits a single base away. Explained via the paper, the treatment or condition label denotes: allogeneic hematopoietic cell transplantation with graft depleted of TCRalphabeta T cells and CD19 B cells. Transplant recipients were children who received TCRalphabeta/CD19-depleted allogeneic hematopoietic cell grafts. As encoded in the germline V gene (reference sequence), CDR1 is MNHEY while CDR2 is SMNVEV. V is pruned by 4 bases and J by 3 bases, leaving 3 bases of the junction without a gene match. The CDR3 runs 14 residues from the cysteine to the phenylalanine. Only the CDR3 part of the read is kept: 42 bases, read in frame from the first base. The library came from PCR. The listed sequencing device is Illumina HiSeq 2500. To normalize quantification of the TCRbeta repertoire, the TCR libraries were built with molecular barcoding that relied on unique molecular identifiers. The public sequencing data were trimmed at Q25 with fastp and processed into clonotypes with MiXCR by TCRdb, which kept only in-frame beta chains. Entries are consolidated by CDR3 protein sequence, retaining the most common genes and DNA. The sample table shows fewer than 550,000 distinct CDR3 sequences, and 15% to 20% are seen once. The ten largest account for roughly 29% of the sample.

These data are taken from a study of T-cell reconstitution after alpha-beta-depleted transplantation in children (dated by TCRdb to 2015 to 2016). For the study in its entirety: The study quantitatively tracked T-cell immune reconstitution after TCRalphabeta/CD19-depleted allogeneic hematopoietic cell transplantation in children using TCR repertoire profiling. Beyond this particular receptor, the publication reports: Over subsequent months, a decline in hyperexpanded clone frequencies was noted, and after one year, T-cell counts and TCRbeta diversity were mostly ascribed to newly produced T cells. In some patients, the high TCRbeta diversity seen at day 60 was put down to recipient T cells and intrathymic progenitors that had survived conditioning. The apparently early recovery of alphabetaT-cell counts about two months after transplant reportedly depended on only several hundred rapidly expanded clones that came from non-depleted graft cells.

The sample here was PBMCs, mostly from graft donor cells, taken 360 days after TCRalphabeta/CD19-depleted stem cell transplant. The receptor was derived from a boy younger than two who had a stem cell transplant for Wiskott-Aldrich syndrome, so the T cells may come from the graft donor. The rearranged chain carries TRBV27 and TRBJ2-1; TRBD2 fits 7 bases in the junction. The CDR3 region: CASSSSGVYNEQFF. The nucleotides are TGTGCCAGCAGTTCTAGCGGAGTCTACAATGAGCAGTTCTTC.